This T cell receptor beta chain was retrieved from a study of human T cells and chemical hapten exposure. The overall study: The sensitizer, 2% DPC, was used on approximately 2 cm by approximately 2 cm of upper inner arm skin. Patients, largely female, had alopecia areata, totalis or universalis.

Germline trimming cut 0 bases from V and 1 base from J; bases unmatched to any gene: 3. Germline CDR1 and CDR2: SGHTA and FQGTGA. This CDR3 region has 17 residues. MiXCR was run by TCRdb on the RACE reads, yielding one entry per CDR3 protein. This sample carries 99,000 or so distinct CDR3 sequences, roughly 10% of them seen once, and the ten largest clones take around 3.3%. Time point defined: pre-sensitization, week 0. As for treatment: therapeutic diphenylcyclopropenone sensitization with weekly scalp DPC. From whole blood left unfractionated, total RNA was extracted. This clonotype has only a few counts.

This specimen consisted of whole blood, obtained in connection with sensitization to the hapten diphenylcyclopropenone (DPC). V and J are TRBV7-3 and TRBJ2-6; 7 bases are shared with TRBD1. This clonotype originated in a woman aged 55 to 70 with alopecia areata. Some clones in this sample may be carry-over from other donors' samples. CDR3 protein: CASSLTGGASGANVLTF. The CDR3 nucleotides are TGTGCCAGCAGCTTAACAGGGGGCGCGTCTGGGGCCAACGTCCTGACTTTC. The variable domain in full, with the rest retrieved from reference TRBV7-3 and TRBJ2-6, is GAGVSQTPSNKVTEKGKYVELRCDPISGHTALYWYRQSLGQGPEFLIYFQGTGAADDSGLPNDRFFAVRPEGSVSTLKIQRTERGDSAVYLCASSLTGGASGANVLTFGAGSRLTVL.